Sequencing of this T cell receptor (beta chain) was carried out in a study of T cells in Graves' hyperthyroidism and ophthalmopathy. The TCR beta CDR3 regions underwent amplification using RNA transcripts as the source. First-round RT-PCR with HTBI primers amplified the TCR CDR3 region. TCRdb fed the multiplex PCR reads into MiXCR, producing one record per CDR3 protein. In the table there are 550,000 to 650,000 distinct CDR3 sequences, 14% of which are singletons. Overall study results and limits: In validation, the model predicted ophthalmopathy. These predictions came a median about 6.5 months before onset.

This clonotype was recorded at least ten times. Its antigen is still unknown. Germline V gives CDR1 SGHKS, CDR2 YYEKEE (reference sequence). The CDR3 extends over 15 amino acids. V dropped 5 bases and J dropped 0 bases, with 12 bases sitting between them. Recently diagnosed hyperthyroidism of less than 2 months' duration affected patients aged 18 to 65. Diagnosis relied on clinical symptoms, serum thyroxine and TRAb, thyroid ultrasound and orbital computed tomography. PBMCs were obtained from about 9 ml fresh peripheral blood. The chain recombines TRBV5-5 with TRBJ2-1, with D possibly matching TRBD1 (6 bases). Sequencing was carried out using blood. This TCR was recovered from a woman between 35 and 50 years old with Graves' hyperthyroidism. The CDR3 loop reads CASSPGQSSYNEQFF. In DNA, the CDR3 is TGTGCCAGCAGTCCAGGACAGAGCTCCTACAATGAGCAGTTCTTC.